The entry below describes one T cell receptor beta chain. Original processing methods: Estimates of nucleated cell counts were drawn from the amplification of reference gene primers. Measured with immunoSEQ multiplex PCR; TCRdb has only the in-frame clones, and not every one. V, J and clone size derive from that table, while D and trimming were established from the DNA sequence. Seen here are about 480,000 clones, around 85% observed once, and the top ten hold roughly 8.5%. Two consecutive negative NP/OP PCR tests, clearance, or resolved symptoms defined Cohort 3 recovery. The data were obtained in a study of blood T cell repertoires in COVID-19. At the level of the study: PBMCs, B-cell-depleted T cells, or T cells were the source of the cDNA or gDNA that made up the material.

CDR3 size: 12 residues. V gave up 6 bases and J gave up 7 bases, with 10 bases separating them. The germline gives CDR1 SGHNT, CDR2 YYREEE (reference sequence). This TCR was recovered from a woman aged 55-75 years who had recovered from COVID-19. This chain uses TRBV5-4 with TRBJ1-4; D is uncertain. Sequenced: PBMCs or T cells enriched from blood (not recorded which). In DNA, the CDR3 is TGTGCCAGCACCGGGGTGGGTGAAAAACTGTTTTTT. It specifies CASTGVGEKLFF.